The next 10 T cell receptor beta chains were all read from a single sample in a study of molecular identifiers for immune sequencing clone quantification. One entry per CDR3 protein, called by TCRdb with MiXCR from the PCR reads. Of 460,000 or so distinct CDR3 sequences detected, roughly a fifth appear once; the ten largest clones hold 0.65% to 0.95%. The sequencing sample was made of naive CD8+ T cells from blood, with Jurkat cell RNA spiked in. This sample's subset: FACS-sorted CD8+CD4-CCR7+CD45RA+ naive T cells. These TCRs come from a human donor in good health. Some libraries in this study had Jurkat cell RNA spiked in.

This clonotype has just a few counts. The rearrangement uses TRBV4-1 and TRBJ2-7; D unclear. Germline loops: CDR1 MGHRA, CDR2 YSYEKL. Trimming removed 4 bases at V and 3 bases at J, with 13 bases between. The CDR3 is made up of 14 amino acids. The CDR3 here is CASSPSVTHYEQYF. CDR3 coding DNA: TGCGCCAGCAGCCCCTCAGTGACCCACTACGAGCAGTACTTC.

With respect to this clonotype: This could be a read error, since a much larger clone is one nucleotide away. This chain joins TRBV7-6 and TRBJ2-3; D assignment may be TRBD1 or TRBD2 (7 bases each). CDR3 length equals 17 residues. Trimming cost V 0 bases and J 1 base, with 14 bases left between them. Germline CDR1 and CDR2: SGHVS and FNYEAQ. CDR3 amino acids: CASSLAGGGRRTDTQYF. In DNA, the CDR3 is TGTGCCAGCAGCTTAGCAGGGGGCGGGAGACGCACAGATACGCAGTATTTT. Full variable domain (remainder filled in from reference TRBV7-6 and TRBJ2-3): GAGVSQSPRYKVTKRGQDVALRCDPISGHVSLYWYRQALGQGPEFLTYFNYEAQQDKSGLPNDRFSAERPEGSISTLTIQRTEQRDSAMYRCASSLAGGGRRTDTQYFGPGTRLTVL.

This clonotype has a count of ten or more. V and J are TRBV6-5 and TRBJ2-6; D ambiguous. Deletions cut 2 bases from V and 0 bases from J, with 11 bases between. The CDR3 runs 17 residues. Germline CDR1 MNHEY, CDR2 SVGAGI. The DNA for the CDR3 is TGTGCCAGCAGTTACCAGTCGGTCGGCTCTGGGGCCAACGTCCTGACTTTC. This encodes CASSYQSVGSGANVLTF.

In this sample, this clonotype turned up a few times. This chain joins TRBV4-3 and TRBJ2-1; D not resolved. Trimming removed 0 bases from V and 3 bases from J, with 6 bases in between. In germline, CDR1 is LGHNA, CDR2 YSLEER. This CDR3 contains 14 residues. The CDR3 region is CASSQEGYYNEQFF. As DNA, the CDR3 is TGCGCCAGCAGCCAAGAAGGATACTACAATGAGCAGTTCTTC.

This clonotype turned up a few times. The rearrangement joins TRBV12-3 or TRBV12-4 to TRBJ2-5; D remains unclear. CDR3 length: 13 residues. Trimming removed 6 bases at V and 5 bases at J, with 13 bases between. The CDR3 loop reads CASRALGDETQYF. CDR3 bases: TGTGCCAGCAGGGCACTTGGCGACGAGACCCAGTACTTC.

A remark on this clonotype: Possible read error: a much larger clone is one base away. The CDR3 sequence: CASSPFGGPAYEQYF. The CDR3 DNA reads as TGTGCCAGCTCACCGTTCGGGGGGCCTGCGTACGAGCAGTACTTC. The rearrangement uses TRBV18 and TRBJ2-7, with D perhaps TRBD2 (7 bases). Trimming removed 3 bases from V and 4 bases from J, with 16 bases in between. Germline CDR1 is KGHSH and CDR2 is LQKENI. This CDR3 comprises 15 residues.

Points on this clonotype: A much larger clone differs from this one at a single base, so this may be a read error. The chain couples TRBV5-6 to TRBJ1-1, with D possibly TRBD1 on 6 matching bases. CDR1 SGHDT and CDR2 YYEEEE come from the germline V gene. The CDR3 loop spans 14 amino acids. In DNA form, the CDR3 reads TGTGCCGGCAGCTTGCGGACAGCTAACACTGAAGCTTTCTTT. Its protein product is CAGSLRTANTEAFF.

This clonotype was seen ten or more times. J is TRBJ2-2 and V is TRBV6-5; D may be TRBD2 (6 bases). Looked up from germline, CDR1 is MNHEY and CDR2 is SVGAGI. The germline V and J ends were trimmed by 2 bases and 6 bases, with 13 bases remaining between them. This CDR3 is built from 15 residues. CDR3 sequence reads: CASSYGLIGPGELFF. The DNA of the CDR3 is TGTGCCAGCAGTTACGGACTAATAGGCCCCGGGGAGCTGTTTTTT.

The genes are TRBV9 and TRBJ1-2, with D unresolved. Germline CDR1 SGDLS, CDR2 YYNGEE. This CDR3 spans 14 amino acids. V lost 7 bases and J 5 bases, leaving 18 bases between the germline ends. CDR3 in DNA: TGTGCCAGCTGCTCCCCCGGACTGAGATATGGCTACACCTTC. It is translated as CASCSPGLRYGYTF.

Note on this clonotype: The junction does not match germline at one end; this may be a read error. The rearrangement uses TRBV27 and TRBJ2-2, with D maybe TRBD1 (6 bases). The V gene's germline CDR1 is MNHEY and CDR2 SMNVEV (reference sequence). The CDR3 is made up of 13 amino acids. The CDR3 here is CASSLFRQAELSF. CDR3 DNA sequence: TGTGCCAGCAGTTTATTTCGACAGGCGGAGCTGTCTTTT.